The 9 T cell receptor beta chains below come from one sample, sequenced in a study of CD8 T cells in Susac syndrome. RNA amounts of roughly 0.45 to 1 ug underwent reverse transcription with random hexamers. A single record per CDR3 protein comes from TCRdb applying MiXCR to the immunoSEQ multiplex PCR reads. Found here are 75,000 to 80,000 distinct CDR3 sequences, roughly 94% of them singletons; the top ten hold more than 0.4%. Sequenced material: CD8+ T cells from PBMCs. The receptors were sampled from a human donor with Susac syndrome.

The genes are TRBV12-5 and TRBJ1-5; 9 positions match TRBD1. J was trimmed by 3 bases and V by 6 bases; bases with no gene match: 6. The germline gives CDR1 LGHNT, CDR2 FRNRAP. This CDR3 has 15 amino acids. The CDR3, as DNA: TGTGCTAGTGGCCCGGGACAGGGCAACAATCAGCCCCAGCATTTT. Protein: CASGPGQGNNQPQHF.

This clonotype is a singleton in its sample. The chain couples TRBV13 to TRBJ1-6, with D uncertain. The V and J ends lost 5 bases and 7 bases respectively, with 9 bases between them. CDR1 and CDR2 from the germline V gene are PRHDT and FYEKMQ (reference sequence). The CDR3 runs to 13 residues. The CDR3 DNA is TGTGCCAGCAGCCCCCGAGGGAATTCACCCCTCCACTTT. This gives the protein CASSPRGNSPLHF.

V is TRBV29-1 and J is TRBJ2-2, with 10 bases that match TRBD2. Trimming cost V 5 bases and J 6 bases; bases outside gene matches: 6. CDR1 SQVTM and CDR2 ANQGSEA come from the germline V gene. The CDR3 has 14 residues. The CDR3 loop reads CSVYSGGRAGELFF. CDR3 sequence (DNA): TGCAGCGTTTATAGCGGGGGGAGGGCCGGGGAGCTGTTTTTT.

The chain employs TRBV12-3 or TRBV12-4 and TRBJ2-5; tentative D call: TRBD2 (5 bases). The CDR3 covers 13 residues. V dropped 3 bases and J dropped 5 bases, with 10 bases sitting between them. CDR3 sequence reads: CASSLDRGETQYF. CDR3 DNA sequence: TGTGCCAGCAGTTTGGATAGAGGGGAGACCCAGTACTTC.

J is TRBJ2-1 and V is TRBV6-4, with TRBD2 matching 7 bases. Germline assignment: CDR1 MRHNA and CDR2 SNTAGT. CDR3 length equals 13 residues. V lost 4 bases, J lost 9 bases, and 6 bases stayed unmatched. CDR3 protein: CASSAGEGSEQFF. CDR3 in DNA: TGTGCCAGCAGTGCGGGGGAGGGGAGTGAGCAGTTCTTC.

The rearrangement uses TRBV19 and TRBJ2-7; D perhaps matches TRBD2 (5 bases). V was trimmed by 6 bases and J by 0 bases, leaving 12 bases between them. Germline CDR1 and CDR2: LNHDA and SQIVND (reference sequence). The CDR3 is 14 residues long. CDR3 sequence: CASRPSRGSYEQYF. CDR3 nucleotides: TGTGCCAGTAGACCAAGTCGGGGCTCCTACGAGCAGTACTTC.

The chain uses TRBV14 and TRBJ2-1; D tentatively reads TRBD1 or TRBD2 (6 bases each). The germline CDR1 and CDR2 sequences are SGHDN and FVKESK. Trimming left V 4 bases short and J 7 bases short, with 17 bases between. CDR3 length: 15 residues. The DNA for the CDR3 is TGTGCCAGCAGCCCCCGGAGGGGGATCGGTAATGAGCAGTTCTTC. Translation gives CASSPRRGIGNEQFF.

CDR3 region: CASSYQRDAGELFF. CDR3 DNA: TGTGCCAGCAGTTACCAGCGAGACGCCGGGGAGCTGTTTTTT. This chain joins TRBV6-5 and TRBJ2-2, with D unresolved. Germline values: CDR1 MNHEY, CDR2 SVGAGI. Trimming stripped 2 bases from V and 6 bases from J, with 10 bases between. This CDR3 contains 14 residues.

The chain joins TRBV30 to TRBJ2-5; 9 nucleotides align to TRBD2. V gave up 2 bases and J gave up 4 bases; unmatched junction bases: 11. The CDR3 is made up of 16 amino acids. The germline V gene has CDR1 GTSNPN and CDR2 SVGIG (reference sequence). As DNA, the CDR3 is TGTGCCTGGAGTTCCGACCCCCGTAGCGGGGGAGAGACCCAGTACTTC. It codes for CAWSSDPRSGGETQYF.